This T cell receptor beta chain was found in a study of graft-versus-host responses after intestinal transplantation. Study summary: Isolated intestinal, liver-intestinal, or multivisceral transplants were what recipients had. Recipients across the board were started on anti-thymocyte globulin induction, then kept on tacrolimus and steroids for two to four years. Study observations and caveats: Recipient bone marrow held GvH clones, some seen earlier in ileum or blood. Some patients had graft-donor T cell macrochimerism. In their allografts, the ratios of graft-versus-host to host-versus-graft T cell clones were high.

Profiling relied on immunoSEQ multiplex PCR, and the TCRdb table lists in-frame clones only, not all of them. This sample yields over 80,000 clones, of which 91% are seen a single time; about 0.18% belongs to the top ten. About this clone itself: The antigen is not known.

This clonotype was obtained from a human donor who was the organ donor for an intestinal transplant. This specimen was unstimulated CD4+ T cells sorted from spleen or lymph node cells, taken before transplant.

The CDR3 protein is CASSPPPGGGARETQYF. The CDR3, as DNA: TGTGCCAGCAGCCCACCTCCTGGCGGGGGGGCCCGTGAGACCCAGTACTTC. This chain connects TRBV5-4 to TRBJ2-5; 9 bases match TRBD2. Trimming took 4 bases from V and 5 from J; bases not matched to a gene: 15. Germline V gene lookup returns CDR1 SGHNT and CDR2 YYREEE (reference sequence). The CDR3 sequence is 17 residues long. The full variable domain, its missing parts supplied by reference TRBV5-4 and TRBJ2-5, is ETGVTQSPTHLIKTRGQQVTLRCSSQSGHNTVSWYQQALGQGPQFIFQYYREEENGRGNFPPRFSGLQFPNYSSELNVNALELDDSALYLCASSPPPGGGARETQYFGPGTRLLVL.